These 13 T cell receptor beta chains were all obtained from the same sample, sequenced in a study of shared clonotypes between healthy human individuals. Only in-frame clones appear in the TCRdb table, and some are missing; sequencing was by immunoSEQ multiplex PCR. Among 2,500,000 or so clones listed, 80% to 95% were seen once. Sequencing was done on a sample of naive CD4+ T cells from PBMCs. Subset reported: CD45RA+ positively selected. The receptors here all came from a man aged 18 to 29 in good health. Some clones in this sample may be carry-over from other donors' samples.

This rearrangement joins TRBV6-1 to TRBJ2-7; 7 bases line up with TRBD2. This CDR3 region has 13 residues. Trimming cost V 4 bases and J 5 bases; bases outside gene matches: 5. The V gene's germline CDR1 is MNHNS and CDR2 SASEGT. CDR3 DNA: TGTGCCAGCAGTGTTATTAGCGGGCACGAGCAGTACTTC. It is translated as CASSVISGHEQYF.

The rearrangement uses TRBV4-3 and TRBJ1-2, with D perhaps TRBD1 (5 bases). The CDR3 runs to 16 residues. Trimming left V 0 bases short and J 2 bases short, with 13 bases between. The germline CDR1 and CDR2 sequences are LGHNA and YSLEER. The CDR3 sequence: CASSQDRGARNYGYTF. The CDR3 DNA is TGCGCCAGCAGCCAAGATCGAGGGGCGCGGAACTATGGCTACACCTTC.

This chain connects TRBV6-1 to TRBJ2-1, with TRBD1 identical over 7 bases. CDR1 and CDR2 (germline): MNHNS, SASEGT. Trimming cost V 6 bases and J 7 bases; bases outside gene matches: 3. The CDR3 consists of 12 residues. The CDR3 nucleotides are TGTGCCAGCAGGTTACAGGGGAATGAGCAGTTCTTC. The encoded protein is CASRLQGNEQFF.

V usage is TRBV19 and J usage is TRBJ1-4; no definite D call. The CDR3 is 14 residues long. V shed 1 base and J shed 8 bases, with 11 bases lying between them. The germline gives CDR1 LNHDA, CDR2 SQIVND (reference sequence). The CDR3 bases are TGTGCCAGTAGTATAGGAAGCCCTGGAGAAAAACTGTTTTTT. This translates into CASSIGSPGEKLFF.

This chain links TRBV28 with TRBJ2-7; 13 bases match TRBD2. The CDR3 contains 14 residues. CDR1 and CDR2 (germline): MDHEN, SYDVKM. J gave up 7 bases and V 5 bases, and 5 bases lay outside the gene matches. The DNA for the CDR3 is TGTGCCAGCAGTAGGACTAGCGGGAGTTGGGAGCAGTACTTC. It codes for CASSRTSGSWEQYF.

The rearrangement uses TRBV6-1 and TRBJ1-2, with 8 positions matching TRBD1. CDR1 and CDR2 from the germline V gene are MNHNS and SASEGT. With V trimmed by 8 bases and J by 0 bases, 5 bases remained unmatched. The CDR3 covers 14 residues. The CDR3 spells CASGRTGSNYGYTF. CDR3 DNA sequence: TGTGCCAGCGGACGGACAGGGTCTAACTATGGCTACACCTTC.

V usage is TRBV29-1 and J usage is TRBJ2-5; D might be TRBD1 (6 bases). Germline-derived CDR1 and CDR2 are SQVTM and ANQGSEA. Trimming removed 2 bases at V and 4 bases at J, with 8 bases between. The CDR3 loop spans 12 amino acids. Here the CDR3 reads CSVEKQGETQYF. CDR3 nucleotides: TGCAGCGTTGAAAAACAGGGAGAGACCCAGTACTTC. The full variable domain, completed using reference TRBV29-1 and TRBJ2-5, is SAVISQKPSRDICQRGTSLTIQCQVDSQVTMMFWYRQQPGQSLTLIATANQGSEATYESGFVIDKFPISRPNLTFSTLTVSNMSPEDSSIYLCSVEKQGETQYFGPGTRLLVL.

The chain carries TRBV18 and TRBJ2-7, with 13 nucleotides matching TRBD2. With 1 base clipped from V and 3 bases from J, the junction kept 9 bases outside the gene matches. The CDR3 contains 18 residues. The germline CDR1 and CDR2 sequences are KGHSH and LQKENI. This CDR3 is CASSPLGIGLAGVYEQYF. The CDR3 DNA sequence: TGTGCCAGCTCACCACTTGGGATAGGACTAGCGGGAGTCTACGAGCAGTACTTC.

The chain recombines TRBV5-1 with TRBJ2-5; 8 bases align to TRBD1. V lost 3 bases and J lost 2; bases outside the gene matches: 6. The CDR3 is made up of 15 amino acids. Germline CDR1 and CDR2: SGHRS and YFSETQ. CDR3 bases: TGCGCCAGCAGCTCACCAGGGGGCGGGCAAGAGACCCAGTACTTC. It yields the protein CASSSPGGGQETQYF. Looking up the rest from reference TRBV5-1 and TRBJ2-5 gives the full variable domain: KAGVTQTPRYLIKTRGQQVTLSCSPISGHRSVSWYQQTPGQGLQFLFEYFSETQRNKGNFPGRFSGRQFSNSRSEMNVSTLELGDSALYLCASSSPGGGQETQYFGPGTRLLVL.

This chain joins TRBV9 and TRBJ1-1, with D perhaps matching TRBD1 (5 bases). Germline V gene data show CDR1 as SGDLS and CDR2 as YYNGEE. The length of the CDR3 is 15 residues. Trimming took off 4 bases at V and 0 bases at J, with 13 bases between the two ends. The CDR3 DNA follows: TGTGCCAGCAGCTTAACTGGACAACTGAACACTGAAGCTTTCTTT. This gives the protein CASSLTGQLNTEAFF.

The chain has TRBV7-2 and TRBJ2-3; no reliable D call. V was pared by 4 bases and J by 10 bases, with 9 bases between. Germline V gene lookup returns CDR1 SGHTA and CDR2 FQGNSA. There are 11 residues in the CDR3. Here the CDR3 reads CASSSESAQYF. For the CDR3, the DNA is TGTGCCAGCAGCTCGGAGTCAGCGCAGTATTTT.

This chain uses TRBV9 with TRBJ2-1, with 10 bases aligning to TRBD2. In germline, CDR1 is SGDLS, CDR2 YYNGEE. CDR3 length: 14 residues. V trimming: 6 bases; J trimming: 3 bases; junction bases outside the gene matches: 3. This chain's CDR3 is CASTRTSGYNEQFF. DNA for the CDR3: TGTGCCAGCACCCGGACTAGCGGCTACAATGAGCAGTTCTTC.

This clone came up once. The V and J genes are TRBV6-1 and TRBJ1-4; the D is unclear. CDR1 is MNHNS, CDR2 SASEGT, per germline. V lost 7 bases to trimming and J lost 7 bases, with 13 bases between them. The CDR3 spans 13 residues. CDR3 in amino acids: CASTGVWVEKLFF. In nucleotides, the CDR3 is TGTGCCAGCACTGGGGTTTGGGTTGAAAAACTGTTTTTT.